A single T cell receptor beta chain is shown here with its context. The antigen remains undetermined. Time point described: newly diagnosed, previously untreated cHL patient sample. The authors used newly diagnosed, untreated classical Hodgkin lymphoma PBMCs as comparison. The data belong to a study of PD-1 blockade in classical Hodgkin lymphoma. Overall study findings and caveats: Repertoire differences have undefined causes, possibly disease activity or prior therapy.

Some clones are missing from TCRdb's copy, which holds only in-frame ones; the method was immunoSEQ multiplex PCR. The sample carries tens of thousands of clones, under 95% recorded once. V lost 5 bases to trimming and J lost 10 bases; unmatched junction nucleotides: 12. Germline CDR1 is MNHEY and CDR2 is SVGAGI. The CDR3 has 15 amino acids. Sequencing used peripheral blood mononuclear cells (PBMCs). This sequence joins TRBV6-5 and TRBJ2-3, with 10 bases lining up with TRBD2. The receptor was derived from a human donor with classical Hodgkin lymphoma. Here the CDR3 DNA reads TGTGCCAGCAGTCCGTCTGGCAGCGGGAGGGCCTCGCAGTATTTT. As protein: CASSPSGSGRASQYF.